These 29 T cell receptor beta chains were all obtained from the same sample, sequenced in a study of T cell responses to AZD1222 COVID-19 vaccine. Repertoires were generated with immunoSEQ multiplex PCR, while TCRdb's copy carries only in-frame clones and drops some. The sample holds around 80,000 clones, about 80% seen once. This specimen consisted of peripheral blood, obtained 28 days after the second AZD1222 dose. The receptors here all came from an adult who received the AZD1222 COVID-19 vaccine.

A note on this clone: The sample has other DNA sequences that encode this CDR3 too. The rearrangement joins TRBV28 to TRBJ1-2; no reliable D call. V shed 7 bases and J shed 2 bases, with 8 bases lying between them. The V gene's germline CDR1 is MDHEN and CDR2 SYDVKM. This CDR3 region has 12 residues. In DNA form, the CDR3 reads TGTGCCAGCAAACAGCTGAACTATGGCTACACCTTC. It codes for CASKQLNYGYTF.

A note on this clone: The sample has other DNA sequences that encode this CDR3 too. The chain's CDR3 is CAWRGQGESNSPLHF. The CDR3 bases are TGTGCCTGGAGAGGACAGGGAGAGAGTAATTCACCCCTCCACTTT. The chain uses TRBV30 and TRBJ1-6, with TRBD1 identical over 8 bases. This CDR3 spans 15 amino acids. Unmatched junction bases numbered 7, after V lost 3 bases and J lost 6 bases. Germline-derived CDR1 and CDR2 are GTSNPN and SVGIG (reference sequence).

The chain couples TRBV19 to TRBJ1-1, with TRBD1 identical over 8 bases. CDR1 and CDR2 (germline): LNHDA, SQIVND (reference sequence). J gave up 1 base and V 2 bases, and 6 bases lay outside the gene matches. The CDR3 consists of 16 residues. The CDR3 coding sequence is TGTGCCAGTAGTATAACCCCGGACAGGGAGAACACTGAAGCTTTCTTT. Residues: CASSITPDRENTEAFF. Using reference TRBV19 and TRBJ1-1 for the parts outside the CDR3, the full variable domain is DGGITQSPKYLFRKEGQNVTLSCEQNLNHDAMYWYRQDPGQGLRLIYYSQIVNDFQKGDIAEGYSVSREKKESFPLTVTSAQKNPTAFYLCASSITPDRENTEAFFGQGTRLTVV.

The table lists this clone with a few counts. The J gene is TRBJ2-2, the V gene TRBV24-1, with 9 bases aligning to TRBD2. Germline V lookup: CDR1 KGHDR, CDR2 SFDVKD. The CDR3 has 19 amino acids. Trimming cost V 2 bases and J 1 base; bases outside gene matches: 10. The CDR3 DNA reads TGTGCCACCAGTGATTCGAAGAGAGCGGGAGGAATGAACACCGGGGAGCTGTTTTTT. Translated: CATSDSKRAGGMNTGELFF.

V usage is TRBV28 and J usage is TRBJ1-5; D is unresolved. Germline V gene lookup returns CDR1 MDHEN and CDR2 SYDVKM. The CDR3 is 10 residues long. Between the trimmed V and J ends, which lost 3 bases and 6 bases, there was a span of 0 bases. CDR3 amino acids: CASSFQPQHF. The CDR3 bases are TGTGCCAGCAGTTTTCAGCCCCAGCATTTT.

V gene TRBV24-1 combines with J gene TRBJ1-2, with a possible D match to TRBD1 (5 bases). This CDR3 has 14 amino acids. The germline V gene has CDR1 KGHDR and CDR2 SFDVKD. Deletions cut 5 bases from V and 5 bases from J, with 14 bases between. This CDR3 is CATSGRDGRYGYTF. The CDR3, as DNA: TGTGCCACCAGTGGACGGGACGGCCGGTATGGCTACACCTTC.

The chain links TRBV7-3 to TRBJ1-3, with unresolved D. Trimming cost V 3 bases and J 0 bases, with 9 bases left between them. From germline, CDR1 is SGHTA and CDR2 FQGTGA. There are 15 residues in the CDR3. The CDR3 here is CASSLSLSSGNTIYF. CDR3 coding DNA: TGTGCCAGCAGCTTGAGCCTTTCCTCTGGAAACACCATATATTTT.

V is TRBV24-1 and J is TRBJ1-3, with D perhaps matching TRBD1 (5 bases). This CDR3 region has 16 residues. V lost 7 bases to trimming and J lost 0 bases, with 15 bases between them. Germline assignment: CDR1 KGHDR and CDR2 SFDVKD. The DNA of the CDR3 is TGTGCCACCAGAGACTTAAGCGGGGGCTCTGGAAACACCATATATTTT. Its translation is CATRDLSGGSGNTIYF.

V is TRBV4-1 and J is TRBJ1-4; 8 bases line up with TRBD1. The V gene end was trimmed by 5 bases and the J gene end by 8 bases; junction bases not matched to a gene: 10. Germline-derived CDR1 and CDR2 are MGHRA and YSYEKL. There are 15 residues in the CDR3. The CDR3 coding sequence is TGCGCCAGCAGCAGCACCGGGACAGGTTTGGAAAAACTGTTTTTT. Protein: CASSSTGTGLEKLFF.

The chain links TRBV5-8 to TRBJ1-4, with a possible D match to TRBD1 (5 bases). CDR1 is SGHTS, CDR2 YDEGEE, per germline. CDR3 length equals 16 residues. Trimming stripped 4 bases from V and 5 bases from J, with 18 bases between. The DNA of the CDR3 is TGTGCCAGCAGCCAACACCACAGGTTTGGAAATGAAAAACTGTTTTTT. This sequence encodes CASSQHHRFGNEKLFF.

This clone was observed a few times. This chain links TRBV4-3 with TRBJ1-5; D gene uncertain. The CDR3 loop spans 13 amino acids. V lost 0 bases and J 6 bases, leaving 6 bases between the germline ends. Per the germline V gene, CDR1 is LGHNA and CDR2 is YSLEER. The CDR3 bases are TGCGCCAGCAGCCAAGATGAGGGTCAGCCCCAGCATTTT. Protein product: CASSQDEGQPQHF.

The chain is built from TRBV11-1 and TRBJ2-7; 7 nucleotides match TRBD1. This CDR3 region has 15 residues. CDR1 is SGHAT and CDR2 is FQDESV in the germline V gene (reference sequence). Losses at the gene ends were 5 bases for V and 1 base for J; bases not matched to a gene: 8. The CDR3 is CASSKMTGQSYEQYF. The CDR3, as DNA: TGTGCCAGCAGCAAAATGACAGGGCAGTCCTACGAGCAGTACTTC. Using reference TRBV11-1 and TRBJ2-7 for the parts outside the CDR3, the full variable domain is EAEVAQSPRYKITEKSQAVAFWCDPISGHATLYWYRQILGQGPELLVQFQDESVVDDSQLPKDRFSAERLKGVDSTLKIQPAELGDSAMYLCASSKMTGQSYEQYFGPGTRLTVT.

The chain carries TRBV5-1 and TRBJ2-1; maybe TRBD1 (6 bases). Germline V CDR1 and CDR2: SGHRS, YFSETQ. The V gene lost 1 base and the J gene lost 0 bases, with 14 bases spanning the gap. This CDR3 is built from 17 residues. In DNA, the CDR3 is TGCGCCAGCAGCTTGAACACACAGGGTAGCTCCTACAATGAGCAGTTCTTC. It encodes CASSLNTQGSSYNEQFF.

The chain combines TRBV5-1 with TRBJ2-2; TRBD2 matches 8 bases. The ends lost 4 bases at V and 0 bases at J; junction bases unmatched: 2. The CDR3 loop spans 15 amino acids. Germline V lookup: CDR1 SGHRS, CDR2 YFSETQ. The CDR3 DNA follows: TGCGCCAGCAGCCAGACTAGCGCGAACACCGGGGAGCTGTTTTTT. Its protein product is CASSQTSANTGELFF.

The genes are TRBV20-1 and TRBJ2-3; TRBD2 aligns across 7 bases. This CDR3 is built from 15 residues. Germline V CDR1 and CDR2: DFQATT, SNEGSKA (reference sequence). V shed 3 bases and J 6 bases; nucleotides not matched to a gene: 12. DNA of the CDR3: TGCAGTGCTAGTAGGAGCATAGGGAGGGTCGATACGCAGTATTTT. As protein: CSASRSIGRVDTQYF.

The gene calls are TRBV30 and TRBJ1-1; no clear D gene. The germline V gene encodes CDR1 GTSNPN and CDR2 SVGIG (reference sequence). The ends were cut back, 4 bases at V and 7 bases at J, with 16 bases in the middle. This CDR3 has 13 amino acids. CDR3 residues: CAWKRRNPHEAFF. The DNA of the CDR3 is TGTGCCTGGAAAAGGAGGAACCCGCATGAAGCTTTCTTT.

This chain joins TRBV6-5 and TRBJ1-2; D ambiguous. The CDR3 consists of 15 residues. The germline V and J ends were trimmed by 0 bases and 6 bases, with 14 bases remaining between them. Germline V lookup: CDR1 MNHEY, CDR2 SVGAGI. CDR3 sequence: CASSYSIRVGNGYTF. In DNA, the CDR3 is TGTGCCAGCAGTTACTCGATTCGGGTTGGGAATGGCTACACCTTC.

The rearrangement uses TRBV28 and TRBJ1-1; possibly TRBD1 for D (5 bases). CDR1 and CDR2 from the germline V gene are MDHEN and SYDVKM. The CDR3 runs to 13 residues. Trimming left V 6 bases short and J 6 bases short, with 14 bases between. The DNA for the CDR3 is TGTGCCAGCAGGGTGACGACAGCGTCTGAAGCTTTCTTT. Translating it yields CASRVTTASEAFF.

CDR3: CASSLGGQWDYGYTF. CDR3 sequence (DNA): TGTGCCAGCAGTTTAGGTGGTCAATGGGACTATGGCTACACCTTC. The chain combines TRBV28 with TRBJ1-2, with D unresolved. Germline V gene lookup returns CDR1 MDHEN and CDR2 SYDVKM. Trimming pared 2 bases from V and 3 bases from J, leaving 13 bases between. The CDR3 extends over 15 amino acids.

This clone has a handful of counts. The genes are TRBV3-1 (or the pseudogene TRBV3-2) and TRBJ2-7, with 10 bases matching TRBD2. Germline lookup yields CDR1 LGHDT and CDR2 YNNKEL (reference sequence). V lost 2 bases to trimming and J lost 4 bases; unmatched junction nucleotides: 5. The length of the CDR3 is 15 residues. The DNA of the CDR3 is TGTGCCAGCAGCCAAAAAACTAGCGGGATTTACGAGCAGTACTTC. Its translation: CASSQKTSGIYEQYF.

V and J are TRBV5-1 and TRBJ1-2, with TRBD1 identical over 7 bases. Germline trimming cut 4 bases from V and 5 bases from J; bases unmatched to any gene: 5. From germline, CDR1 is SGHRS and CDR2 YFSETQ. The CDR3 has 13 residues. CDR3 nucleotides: TGCGCCAGCAGCCCTCGACAGGGTTATGGCTACACCTTC. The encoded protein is CASSPRQGYGYTF.

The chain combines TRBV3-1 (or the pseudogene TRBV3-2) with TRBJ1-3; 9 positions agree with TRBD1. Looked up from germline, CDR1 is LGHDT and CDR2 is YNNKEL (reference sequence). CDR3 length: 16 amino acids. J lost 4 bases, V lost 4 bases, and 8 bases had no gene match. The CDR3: CASSLGQGPSGNTIYF. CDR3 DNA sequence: TGTGCCAGCAGCCTAGGACAGGGGCCCTCGGGAAACACCATATATTTT.

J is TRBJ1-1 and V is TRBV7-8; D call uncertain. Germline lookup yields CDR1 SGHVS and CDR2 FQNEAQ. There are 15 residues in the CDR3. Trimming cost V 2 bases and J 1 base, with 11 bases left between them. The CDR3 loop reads CASSLRSNQNTEAFF. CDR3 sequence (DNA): TGTGCCAGCAGCTTAAGGTCAAACCAGAACACTGAAGCTTTCTTT.

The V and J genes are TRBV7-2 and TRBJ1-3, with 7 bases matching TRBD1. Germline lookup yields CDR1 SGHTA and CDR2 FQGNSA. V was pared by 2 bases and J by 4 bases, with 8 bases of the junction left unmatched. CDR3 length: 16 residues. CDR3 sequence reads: CASSLTPLTGGNTIYF. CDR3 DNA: TGTGCCAGCAGCTTAACCCCCTTGACAGGGGGAAACACCATATATTTT.

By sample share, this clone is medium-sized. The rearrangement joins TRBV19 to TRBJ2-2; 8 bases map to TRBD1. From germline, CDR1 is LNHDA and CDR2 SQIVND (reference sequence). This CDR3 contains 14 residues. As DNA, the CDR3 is TGTGCGGGGAGACAGGGGAAGAACACCGGGGAGCTGTTTTTT. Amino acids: CAGRQGKNTGELFF.

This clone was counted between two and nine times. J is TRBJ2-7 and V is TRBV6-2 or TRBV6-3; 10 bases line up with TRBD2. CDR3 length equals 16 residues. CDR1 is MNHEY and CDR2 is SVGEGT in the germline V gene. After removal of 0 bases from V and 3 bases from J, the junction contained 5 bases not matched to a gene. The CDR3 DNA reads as TGTGCCAGCAGTTACTCACCGGGACTAGCGTTCTACGAGCAGTACTTC. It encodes CASSYSPGLAFYEQYF.

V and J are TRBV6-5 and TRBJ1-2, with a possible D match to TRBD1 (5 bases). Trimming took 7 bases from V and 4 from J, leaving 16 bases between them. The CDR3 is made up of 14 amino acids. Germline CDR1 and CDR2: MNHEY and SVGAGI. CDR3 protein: CASTQDMIPYGYTF. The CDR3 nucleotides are TGTGCCAGCACTCAGGACATGATACCCTATGGCTACACCTTC.

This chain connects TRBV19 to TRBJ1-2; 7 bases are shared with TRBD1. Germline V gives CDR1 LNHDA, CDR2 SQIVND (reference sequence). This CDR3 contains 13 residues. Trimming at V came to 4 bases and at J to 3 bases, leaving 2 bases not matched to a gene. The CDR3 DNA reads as TGTGCCAGTAGTAGACAGGGTGACTATGGCTACACCTTC. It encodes CASSRQGDYGYTF.

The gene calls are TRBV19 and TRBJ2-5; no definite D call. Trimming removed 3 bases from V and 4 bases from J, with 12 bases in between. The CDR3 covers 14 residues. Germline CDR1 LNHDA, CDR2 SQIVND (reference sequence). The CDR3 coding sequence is TGTGCCAGTAGTATTGGTATAGCCGTAGAGACCCAGTACTTC. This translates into CASSIGIAVETQYF. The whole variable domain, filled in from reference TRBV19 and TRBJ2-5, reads DGGITQSPKYLFRKEGQNVTLSCEQNLNHDAMYWYRQDPGQGLRLIYYSQIVNDFQKGDIAEGYSVSREKKESFPLTVTSAQKNPTAFYLCASSIGIAVETQYFGPGTRLLVL.